A selection of T cell receptor beta chains follows, all from one sample in a study of blood T cell repertoires in COVID-19. Sequencing used immunoSEQ multiplex PCR; TCRdb keeps in-frame clones, though not all of them. This table holds tens of thousands of clones, 89% found once. Sequencing used peripheral blood. These receptors all stem from a woman aged 45-65 years with active COVID-19. Both conserved end residues are part of each CDR3. A D gene is named only where the DNA matches it firmly. Size is omitted from some rows. Given values are once, few, many or a class for expanded clones.

v_gene	j_gene	abundance	d_gene	CDR3nt	CDR3aa
TRBV5-6	TRBJ1-1	.	.	TGTGCCAGCAGCTTGACACTGAACACTGAAGCTTTCTTT	CASSLTLNTEAFF
TRBV6-6	TRBJ1-1	.	.	TGTGCCAGCAGTTACCCGGGGAACAGGGCGGATTTCTTT	CASSYPGNRADFF
TRBV7-2	TRBJ2-3	once	.	TGTGCCAGCAGCTTAGGAGCGAGGGGCACAGATACGCAGTATTTT	CASSLGARGTDTQYF
TRBV28	TRBJ2-7	.	TRBD2	TGTGCCAGCACCGATCAGGCCGGGACTAGCCTGTACTTC	CASTDQAGTSLYF
TRBV19	TRBJ1-2	few	TRBD1	TGTGCCAGTAGTTTAACCTCGGGACAGCGCTATGGCTACACCTTC	CASSLTSGQRYGYTF
TRBV30	TRBJ1-6	once	.	TGTGCCTGGAGTTTAGTAGAGGGGGGGCCCCTCCACTTT	CAWSLVEGGPLHF
TRBV12-3/TRBV12-4	TRBJ2-5	.	TRBD1	TGTGCCAGCAGATCGGGACAGGGGGGGACCCAGTACTTC	CASRSGQGGTQYF
TRBV14	TRBJ1-1	.	.	TGTGCCAGCAGCCGCACAGGGCGGGGGACTGAAGCTTTCTTT	CASSRTGRGTEAFF
TRBV5-1	TRBJ2-7	.	TRBD1	TGCGCCAGCAAGCCCGGGACAGGTGCCTACGAGCAGTACTTC	CASKPGTGAYEQYF
TRBV28	TRBJ2-5	.	.	TGTGCCAGCAGTTTAACCCGGGATCCCACGGGGGAGACCCAGTACTTC	CASSLTRDPTGETQYF
TRBV24-1	TRBJ2-3	.	TRBD2	TGTGCCACCAGTGAAAATAGCGGGAGGGAGGATACGCAGTATTTT	CATSENSGREDTQYF
TRBV18	TRBJ1-2	.	.	TGTGCCAGCTCACCCTTCGGAGGGGTTGACTATGGCTACACCTTC	CASSPFGGVDYGYTF
TRBV25-1	TRBJ2-1	.	TRBD2	TGTGCCAGCAGTGGCGGGGGTGAGCAGTTCTTC	CASSGGGEQFF
TRBV7-3	TRBJ2-2	.	TRBD2	TGTGCCAGCAGCTTAAACCCGGGAGGGAACACCGGGGAGCTGTTTTTT	CASSLNPGGNTGELFF
TRBV7-3	TRBJ2-5	.	TRBD2	TGTGCCAGCAGCTTTGCTAGCGGGAGGACAGAGACCCAGTACTTC	CASSFASGRTETQYF
TRBV10-3	TRBJ2-1	.	.	TGTGCCATCAGTGAAATGGTAGCGGTGAATGAGCAGTTCTTC	CAISEMVAVNEQFF
TRBV5-1	TRBJ2-6	.	.	TGCGCCAGCAGCTTTAGTTACGGCGGATCCGGGGCCAACGTCCTGACTTTC	CASSFSYGGSGANVLTF
TRBV20-1	TRBJ2-2	once	TRBD2	TGCAGTGCTAGTAGCGGGAGGGTCGCCGGGGAGCTGTTTTTT	CSASSGRVAGELFF
TRBV10-1	TRBJ2-7	.	TRBD1	TGCGCCAGCAGTCCCACCGGGACAGGGCGGGCCTACGAGCAGTACTTC	CASSPTGTGRAYEQYF
TRBV5-1	TRBJ2-7	few	TRBD1	TGCGCCAGCAGCACTGGACAGGCAACCTACGAGCAGTACTTC	CASSTGQATYEQYF
TRBV5-1	TRBJ2-2	.	.	TGCGCCAGCAGCTTGCTAGCCTCGAACACCGGGGAGCTGTTTTTT	CASSLLASNTGELFF
TRBV18	TRBJ1-1	.	.	TGTGCCAGCTCACCCCGCCGGGGAGGGCCTGAAGCTTTCTTT	CASSPRRGGPEAFF
TRBV2	TRBJ1-2	.	TRBD1	TGTGCCAGCATTCCCCAGGGGGCGGGTGGCTACACCTTC	CASIPQGAGGYTF
TRBV30	TRBJ2-7	few	.	TGTGCCTGGAGTGTTTACAGCCTAAATTCCTACGAGCAGTACTTC	CAWSVYSLNSYEQYF
TRBV30	TRBJ1-5	.	TRBD1	TGTGCCTGGAGTCGTCCCGGGACAGGGAGCGGTCAGCCCCAGCATTTT	CAWSRPGTGSGQPQHF
TRBV24-1	TRBJ2-3	.	.	TGTGCCACCTCCCAGGGGAGCACAGATACGCAGTATTTT	CATSQGSTDTQYF
TRBV5-1	TRBJ1-6	.	.	TGCGCCAGCAGCACCGGACAGCTAGATAATTCACCCCTCCACTTT	CASSTGQLDNSPLHF